The T cell receptor beta chain described here comes from a study of blood T cell repertoires in COVID-19. Overall study context: Samples taken during acute and convalescent COVID-19 were collected in the United States, Italy and Spain. T cells, B-cell-depleted T cells, or PBMCs provided the cDNA or gDNA that served as material.

As handled by the study authors: Scientists estimated how many nucleated cells there were by amplifying reference gene primers. Libraries were prepared by immunoSEQ multiplex PCR; TCRdb keeps only in-frame clonotypes and omits some of them. The V and J calls and clone size were taken over from that table, and D and trimming were inferred from the DNA. The sample consists of some 70,000 clones, about 91% of them appearing once. Per germline, CDR1 KGHDR and CDR2 SFDVKD. After removal of 5 bases from V and 9 bases from J, the junction contained 12 bases not matched to a gene. This CDR3 spans 15 amino acids.

The sample taken for sequencing was peripheral blood. The TCR originated in a human donor in a cohort sampled during active COVID-19. The rearrangement joins TRBV24-1 to TRBJ2-1; TRBD2 agrees at 7 bases. Here the CDR3 reads CATSARWTRAAEQFF. CDR3 nucleotides: TGTGCCACCAGTGCACGATGGACTAGGGCAGCTGAGCAGTTCTTC.